This T cell receptor (beta chain) emerged from a study of CD8 T cells in ankylosing spondylitis. This clonotype was detected only a few times. The antigen is not known. Quantitative 5'-RACE with molecular barcodes was used to make the TCR beta libraries. TCRdb analysed the 5' RACE reads with MiXCR anew, one entry per CDR3 protein. The top ten clones hold 11% of a sample with 150,000 to 200,000 distinct CDR3 sequences, 10% to 15% of them seen once. Study findings and constraints: Significant enrichment of disease-linked clones was reportedly seen in matched ankylosing spondylitis synovial fluid. In peripheral blood, disease-linked CD8+ clones occurred at relatively low frequencies. Seemingly characteristic of ankylosing spondylitis blood was a TCR beta motif consisting of under 10 highly homologous variants.

This sequence was found in a female donor with ankylosing spondylitis or in good health (not recorded which). Input material: blood, either unsorted or a sorted T cell fraction (not recorded which).

This CDR3 is CASSVTSGITYEQYF. The CDR3 DNA sequence: TGTGCCAGCAGCGTAACTAGCGGGATAACCTACGAGCAGTACTTC. The genes are TRBV7-2 and TRBJ2-7, with TRBD2 matching over 10 bases. The CDR3 covers 15 residues. V dropped 5 bases and J dropped 2; count of bases not matched to a gene: 6. Germline lookup yields CDR1 SGHTA and CDR2 FQGNSA.